One sample yielded the 10 T cell receptor beta chains listed below, sequenced in a study of T cell clonality in common variable immunodeficiency. The method was immunoSEQ multiplex PCR; TCRdb's version includes in-frame clones alone and lacks a portion of them. This repertoire holds some 38,000 clones, and none appear only once. Specimen: peripheral blood mononuclear cells. The receptors come from a person aged 18-70 years in good health.

The table lists this clone with many counts. Read data end 3 residues before the CDR3 end; the end is taken from the germline J gene. This rearrangement joins TRBV2 to TRBJ1-1; 7 bases fit TRBD1. The CDR3 spans 15 residues. CDR1 is SNHLY, CDR2 FYNNEI, per germline. V was pared by 8 bases and J by 3 bases, with 12 bases of the junction left unmatched. Incomplete CDR3 DNA: TGTGCCAGCGCGCAGCCCAGGGGGTTAGACACTGAA. Translating gives CASAQPRGLDTE. The whole CDR3 is CASAQPRGLDTEAFF.

Many counts were recorded for this clone. The CDR3 loop is CASKTGISTDTQYF. The covered CDR3 bases are TGTGCCAGCAAGACAGGGATTAGCACAGATACG. This rearrangement joins TRBV28 to TRBJ2-3; 7 positions match TRBD1. Coverage ceases 3 residues before the CDR3 finishes, and the germline J gene fills in the end. V lost 7 bases and J lost 0; bases outside the gene matches: 4. The CDR3 runs to 14 residues. The germline gives CDR1 MDHEN, CDR2 SYDVKM.

With respect to this clone: The junction differs from germline at one of its ends, possibly a read error. Sequencing ends 3 residues short of the CDR3 end; the germline J gene provides the rest. The chain joins TRBV7-3 to TRBJ1-1, with no clear D. Germline assignment: CDR1 SGHTA and CDR2 FQGTGA. This CDR3 is 13 amino acids long. CDR3 sequence reads: CAGSLDLNTEAFF. CDR3 DNA, as far as it was read: TGTGCCGGCAGCTTAGACTTGAACACTGAA.

This clone occurred a few times. The CDR3 extends 3 residues past the end of the read, so its final part is completed from the germline J gene. The chain recombines TRBV7-9 with TRBJ1-3, with D perhaps TRBD1 (5 bases). CDR3 size: 14 residues. The germline CDR1 and CDR2 sequences are SEHNR and FQNEAQ (reference sequence). Trimming took off 5 bases at V and 9 bases at J, with 17 bases between the two ends. Incomplete CDR3 DNA: TGTGCCAGCAGCACTGGGCCCCTTAGGGGCACC. Its translation is CASSTGPLRGT. The entire CDR3 sequence reads CASSTGPLRGTIYF.

A few counts support this clone. One base away lies a much larger clone, so this may be a sequencing read error. Read coverage stops 3 residues before the CDR3 terminus; the germline J gene supplies the remainder. At the DNA level, this CDR3 is encoded by other sequences in the same sample as well. The V call is TRBV7-9, the J call TRBJ2-2, with TRBD1 matching over 10 bases. This CDR3 is built from 14 residues. Germline CDR1 reads SEHNR; CDR2 reads FQNEAQ (reference sequence). CDR3 protein: CASSLGQGNEKLFF. CDR3 DNA (partial): TGTGCCAGCAGCTTGGGACAGGGGAACGAAAAG.

This clone occurred many times. The missing CDR3 end, 3 residues past where the read stops, is filled in from the germline J gene. V is TRBV5-5 and J is TRBJ1-3, with D perhaps TRBD1 (6 bases). Between the trimmed V and J ends, which lost 2 bases and 4 bases, there was a span of 13 bases. This CDR3 region has 15 residues. Per germline, CDR1 SGHKS and CDR2 YYEKEE (reference sequence). The CDR3: CASSFTIGTGNTIYF. The sequenced CDR3 bases are TGTGCCAGCAGCTTTACCATTGGGACAGGAAACACC.

In its sample, this clone was seen many times. CDR3 DNA (partial): TGCGCCAGCAGCGGCGGCCCGGGACAGGGGTTGAACACTGAA. As protein: CASSGGPGQGLNTE. Given in full, the CDR3 is CASSGGPGQGLNTEAFF. This rearrangement joins TRBV5-1 to TRBJ1-1; TRBD1 aligns across 10 bases. The CDR3 is cut off 3 residues early in the read; its end comes from the germline J gene. This CDR3 region has 17 residues. V dropped 4 bases and J dropped 0; count of bases not matched to a gene: 9. CDR1 is SGHRS and CDR2 is YFSETQ in the germline V gene.

This clone was picked up many times. The sequence runs out 3 residues before the end of the CDR3; the remainder is reconstructed from the germline J gene. The chain uses TRBV11-2 and TRBJ2-7; D unresolved. Germline V gene lookup returns CDR1 SGHAT and CDR2 FQNNGV. The CDR3 has 13 residues. V dropped 1 base and J dropped 6 bases, with 10 bases sitting between them. The CDR3 here is CASSLGLAFEQYF. The CDR3 DNA, read in part, is TGTGCCAGCAGCTTAGGTTTGGCTTTCGAG.

On this clone: The missing CDR3 end, 3 residues past where the read stops, is filled in from the germline J gene. The chain couples TRBV18 to TRBJ1-2; a weak D match, TRBD1 (6 bases). The length of the CDR3 is 14 residues. Looked up from germline, CDR1 is KGHSH and CDR2 is LQKENI. Here the CDR3 reads CASSPRGSSYDYTF. The CDR3 bases that were read are TGTGCCAGCTCACCGAGGGGGAGCTCCTACGAC.

There are many counts of this clone. The read gets to within 3 residues of the CDR3 end, and the germline J gene fills in the rest. V gene TRBV7-6 combines with J gene TRBJ2-7; possible D gene TRBD2, 6 bases. CDR3 length: 17 amino acids. Trimming took 1 base from V and 2 from J, leaving 18 bases between them. In germline, CDR1 is SGHVS, CDR2 FNYEAQ. Partial CDR3 DNA: TGTGCCAGCAGCTTAGAGGTCGATAGCGGAGCGGCCTACGAG. This sequence encodes CASSLEVDSGAAYE. From start to end, the CDR3 is CASSLEVDSGAAYEQYF.